The clone carrying this T cell receptor beta chain was counted ten times or more. V dropped 4 bases and J dropped 3 bases, with 8 bases sitting between them. CDR3 length: 14 residues. In germline, CDR1 is SGDLS, CDR2 YYNGEE. TCRdb re-analysed the RT-PCR reads in MiXCR, keeping a single row per CDR3 protein. The table has 400,000 to 500,000 distinct CDR3 sequences, roughly 17% seen once. This record belongs to a study of patients and donors after allogeneic stem cell transplantation. V usage is TRBV9 and J usage is TRBJ1-6; no reliable D call. The specimen was blood, either unsorted or a sorted T cell fraction (not recorded which). This receptor was identified in a human donor who was either an allogeneic HSCT recipient or a stem cell or donor lymphocyte infusion donor (not recorded which). It is not recorded whose cells these are; they may come from a transplant donor. The CDR3 region has the DNA TGTGCCAGCAGCTTAGGATACTATAATTCACCCCTCCACTTT. Translating gives CASSLGYYNSPLHF.